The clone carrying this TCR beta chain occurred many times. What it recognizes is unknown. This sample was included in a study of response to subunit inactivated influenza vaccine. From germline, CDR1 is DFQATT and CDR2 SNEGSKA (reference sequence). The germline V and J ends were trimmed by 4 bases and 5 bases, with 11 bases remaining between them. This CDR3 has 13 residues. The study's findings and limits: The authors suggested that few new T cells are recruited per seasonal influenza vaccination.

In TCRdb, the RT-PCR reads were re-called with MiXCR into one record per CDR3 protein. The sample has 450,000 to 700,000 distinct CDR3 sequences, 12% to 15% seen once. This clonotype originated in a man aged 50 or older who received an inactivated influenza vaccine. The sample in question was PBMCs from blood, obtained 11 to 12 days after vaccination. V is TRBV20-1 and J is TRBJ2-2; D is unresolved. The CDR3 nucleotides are TGCAGTGCTAAGAGTAGCCGGACCGGGGAGCTGTTTTTT. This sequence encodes CSAKSSRTGELFF.